The clone carrying this T cell receptor (beta chain) has at least ten counts. Its antigen is still unknown. In the library, individual cDNA molecules carried attached unique molecular identifiers. TCRdb reprocessed the 5' RACE reads with MiXCR, giving one entry per CDR3 protein. The sample has roughly 70,000 distinct CDR3 sequences; roughly a sixth are singletons. The sample is drawn from a study of early T cells in non-severe SARS-CoV-2 infection. Study context: RNA in bulk from unsorted whole blood was sequenced, and chains were unpaired. General study results and limits: In VDJdb matching, anti-spike CD8 responses were favored while private and CD4 specificities went missing.

Germline assignment: CDR1 DFQATT and CDR2 SNEGSKA (reference sequence). V lost 6 bases to trimming and J lost 4 bases; unmatched junction nucleotides: 8. The CDR3 has 14 residues. The clonotype was recovered from an adult who was a healthcare worker with PCR-confirmed SARS-CoV-2 infection or an uninfected control (not recorded which). Sequenced here: whole blood, sampled at baseline. V usage is TRBV20-1 and J usage is TRBJ2-7; 11 bases are shared with TRBD2. The CDR3 protein is CSAEVASGRYEQYF. The CDR3 nucleotides read TGCAGTGCAGAGGTGGCTAGCGGGAGGTACGAGCAGTACTTC.